This passage covers 17 T cell receptor beta chains from one sample sequenced in a study of blood T cells in healthy people across ages. A J-beta primer mix and a sample-barcoded 5' primer were used in a second PCR of about 6 to 12 cycles. Using its own MiXCR run on the 5' RACE reads, TCRdb lists one record per CDR3 protein. The sample gives some 1,500,000 distinct CDR3 sequences, about 45% of which show up once; 4% is in the top ten. Input material: blood. These receptors all come from a woman under 30 in good health.

The chain has TRBV7-9 and TRBJ1-2, with D tentatively TRBD1 (5 bases). This CDR3 has 16 residues. V lost 5 bases to trimming and J lost 0 bases, with 16 bases between them. Germline CDR1 reads SEHNR; CDR2 reads FQNEAQ (reference sequence). The DNA of the CDR3 is TGTGCCAGCAGCAAAGACAGATCCCTACCTAACTATGGCTACACCTTC. Translation: CASSKDRSLPNYGYTF.

The J gene is TRBJ2-1, the V gene TRBV20-1, with D perhaps TRBD2 (5 bases). CDR1 is DFQATT and CDR2 is SNEGSKA in the germline V gene (reference sequence). This CDR3 contains 15 residues. V was cut by 0 bases and J by 8 bases, with 17 bases left in between. The CDR3 reads CSAREAEAMTDEQFF. The CDR3 DNA is TGCAGTGCTAGAGAAGCGGAGGCGATGACGGATGAGCAGTTCTTC.

The gene calls are TRBV7-2 and TRBJ2-5; 8 positions agree with TRBD1. CDR1 is SGHTA and CDR2 is FQGNSA in the germline V gene. CDR3 length: 16 residues. Trimming took 5 bases from V and 5 from J; bases not matched to a gene: 13. The CDR3 DNA sequence: TGTGCCAGCAGCGCCCGACGGACAGGGAATTTTGAGACCCAGTACTTC. Its translation: CASSARRTGNFETQYF.

The genes are TRBV20-1 and TRBJ1-5; D is perhaps TRBD1 (6 bases). Germline assignment: CDR1 DFQATT and CDR2 SNEGSKA (reference sequence). The V end lost 0 bases, the J end lost 7 bases, and 19 bases lay between the germline ends. This CDR3 is 16 amino acids long. CDR3: CSARDRARGGRQPQHF. The CDR3 DNA reads TGCAGTGCTAGAGATCGAGCCAGGGGAGGGAGACAGCCCCAGCATTTT.

This clonotype was detected only a few times. A much larger clone differs from this one at a single base, so this may be a read error. This chain uses TRBV10-3 with TRBJ1-5, with TRBD1 as a possible D gene (6 bases). Germline V lookup: CDR1 ENHRY, CDR2 SYGVKD. CDR3 length equals 20 residues. CDR3 DNA sequence: TGTGCCATCAGTGAGTCGAGGGTAGCCGAGAACAGGGAAACCAATCAGCACCAGCATTTT. The encoded protein is CAISESRVAENRETNQHQHF.

This chain connects TRBV7-8 to TRBJ1-5; 9 bases map to TRBD1. The CDR3 has 17 amino acids. The junction had 11 bases not matched to a gene; V was cut back by 2 bases and J by 6 bases. Germline CDR1 is SGHVS and CDR2 is FQNEAQ. The CDR3 loop is CASSLSARGQGGQPQHF. Written as DNA, the CDR3 is TGTGCCAGCAGCTTATCAGCAAGGGGACAGGGAGGTCAGCCCCAGCATTTT.

The rearrangement links TRBV11-2 to TRBJ2-1, with 8 bases matching TRBD2. Germline lookup yields CDR1 SGHAT and CDR2 FQNNGV. The CDR3 totals 14 residues. Trimming cost V 3 bases and J 8 bases; bases outside gene matches: 6. The CDR3 DNA reads TGTGCCAGCAGCTTGCCGGGAGGGATGGATGAGCAGTTCTTC. It specifies CASSLPGGMDEQFF.

This clonotype was seen more than once but under ten times. This rearrangement joins TRBV21-1 to TRBJ2-7; TRBD2 is the table's D call and was not checked against the DNA. TRBV21-1 is a pseudogene locus. The length of the CDR3 is 14 residues. As DNA, the CDR3 is TGTGCCACCCGGGACTCTAAACGCTCCTACGAGCAGTACTTC. The encoded protein is CATRDSKRSYEQYF.

This clonotype showed up just a few times. This chain uses TRBV27 with TRBJ1-2; a weak D match, TRBD1 (5 bases). The CDR3 consists of 15 residues. V was trimmed by 7 bases and J by 4 bases, leaving 19 bases between them. Germline-derived CDR1 and CDR2 are MNHEY and SMNVEV (reference sequence). The CDR3 spells CASTSRIGTVYGYTF. CDR3 sequence (DNA): TGTGCCAGCACCTCCCGTATAGGGACCGTCTATGGCTACACCTTC.

This clonotype occurred a few times. V and J are TRBV12-3 or TRBV12-4 and TRBJ2-4, with no clear D. The CDR3 runs 13 residues. The ends were cut back, 5 bases at V and 9 bases at J, with 14 bases in the middle. The CDR3 spells CASSETRRSIQYF. CDR3 coding DNA: TGTGCCAGCAGTGAGACACGACGAAGCATTCAGTACTTC.

This clonotype was counted once. One end of the junction fails to match germline, which may point to a read error. The V call is TRBV12-3 or TRBV12-4, the J call TRBJ1-2; TRBD1 aligns across 11 bases. The length of the CDR3 is 15 residues. The CDR3 sequence is CAGSVGTGGGYGYTF. The CDR3 DNA is TGTGCCGGCAGTGTCGGGACAGGGGGAGGCTATGGCTACACCTTC.

The rearrangement uses TRBV14 and TRBJ2-5; TRBD2 matches at 8 bases. V lost 1 base and J lost 4; bases outside the gene matches: 8. The CDR3 runs 16 residues. Germline CDR1 reads SGHDN; CDR2 reads FVKESK. The CDR3 DNA reads as TGTGCCAGCAGCCAAGGGGACCGGGGGGGCCGAGAGACCCAGTACTTC. This translates into CASSQGDRGGRETQYF.

This sequence joins TRBV3-1 and TRBJ2-5; D is possibly TRBD2 (5 bases). The V end lost 1 base, the J end lost 4 bases, and 22 bases lay between the germline ends. This CDR3 spans 18 amino acids. Germline V gene sequence: CDR1 LGHDT, CDR2 YNNKEL (reference sequence). The CDR3 reads CASSQGFGLRPEGETQYF. CDR3 coding DNA: TGTGCCAGCAGCCAAGGGTTTGGACTCCGACCCGAGGGAGAGACCCAGTACTTC.

The chain uses TRBV13 and TRBJ2-1, with D possibly being TRBD2 (5 bases). The CDR3 consists of 15 residues. V was shortened by 5 bases and J by 5 bases, with 16 bases between the two germline ends. The germline V gene encodes CDR1 PRHDT and CDR2 FYEKMQ (reference sequence). The CDR3 sequence is CASSTGRAANNEQFF. In DNA, the CDR3 is TGTGCCAGCAGCACCGGACGAGCGGCCAACAATGAGCAGTTCTTC.

The genes are TRBV5-1 and TRBJ1-2; possibly TRBD1 for D (6 bases). CDR3 length: 14 residues. V dropped 0 bases and J dropped 7 bases, with 13 bases sitting between them. CDR1 SGHRS and CDR2 YFSETQ come from the germline V gene. This chain's CDR3 is CASSLVAGESGYTF. The CDR3 coding sequence is TGCGCCAGCAGCTTGGTAGCAGGGGAGTCTGGCTACACCTTC.

The chain employs TRBV12-3 or TRBV12-4 and TRBJ2-3, with TRBD2 as a possible D gene (6 bases). The V end lost 2 bases, the J end lost 5 bases, and 14 bases lay between the germline ends. The length of the CDR3 is 15 residues. The DNA for the CDR3 is TGTGCCAGCAGTTTACAGGAGGTGGGGGGAGATACGCAGTATTTT. This gives the protein CASSLQEVGGDTQYF.

This chain links TRBV7-2 with TRBJ2-5, with no clear D. Germline loops: CDR1 SGHTA, CDR2 FQGNSA. The ends were cut back, 2 bases at V and 0 bases at J, with 4 bases in the middle. The CDR3 contains 13 residues. In DNA, the CDR3 is TGTGCCAGCAGCTTATACAACCAAGAGACCCAGTACTTC. It is translated as CASSLYNQETQYF.